The clone carrying this T cell receptor beta chain was observed a few times. Its cognate antigen is unknown. The analysis combined second doses at about 4 or about 12 weeks. This record belongs to a study of T cell responses to AZD1222 COVID-19 vaccine. Whole-study results and caveats: An increase in Spike-specific TCR breadth and depth was observed after two AZD1222 doses. White British ancestry dominated among donors, who included more females, and clonal diversity was possibly underestimated. Seropositive status at baseline applied to only a handful of AZD1222 recipients.

The protocol was immunoSEQ multiplex PCR, while the TCRdb copy is restricted to in-frame clones and leaves out a portion. Among around 99,000 clones listed, nearly 90% were seen once. The source is an adult who received the AZD1222 COVID-19 vaccine. The specimen was peripheral blood, collected 28 days after the second AZD1222 dose.

The CDR3 coding sequence is TGTGCCAGCAGCCCCGGCGTTGGTGTCGACACCTTC. Translating gives CASSPGVGVDTF. V usage is TRBV7-9 and J usage is TRBJ1-2, with D hard to call. The germline V and J ends were trimmed by 5 bases and 12 bases, with 16 bases remaining between them. Germline values: CDR1 SEHNR, CDR2 FQNEAQ (reference sequence). The CDR3 length is 12 residues.